The 28 T cell receptor beta chains listed next were all sequenced from one sample in a study of siplizumab effects on memory and regulatory T cells. Sequenced by immunoSEQ multiplex PCR; TCRdb stores in-frame clones only, minus some. The sample includes roughly 100,000 clones, 80% to 95% seen only once; the top ten take 0.9% to 1.4%. The sample was CD4+ T cells sorted from blood. These receptors were collected from a human donor in good health.

The chain couples TRBV2 to TRBJ2-1; D could derive from TRBD1 or TRBD2 (6 bases each). Trimming shortened V by 3 bases and J by 7 bases, and 13 bases separated the two germline ends. Germline loops: CDR1 SNHLY, CDR2 FYNNEI. The CDR3 is 14 residues long. For the CDR3, the DNA is TGTGCCAGCAGTGAGCGGGACACCCGAAATGAGCAGTTCTTC. This sequence encodes CASSERDTRNEQFF.

The V and J genes are TRBV6-5 and TRBJ2-7; D is ambiguous. This CDR3 has 15 amino acids. From germline, CDR1 is MNHEY and CDR2 SVGAGI. Trimming stripped 0 bases from V and 6 bases from J, with 15 bases between. The CDR3: CASSYSAVFGGEQYF. CDR3 sequence (DNA): TGTGCCAGCAGTTACTCGGCGGTGTTTGGCGGCGAGCAGTACTTC.

The rearrangement links TRBV19 to TRBJ2-2; D is undetermined. CDR1 is LNHDA, CDR2 SQIVND, per germline (reference sequence). The CDR3 extends over 13 amino acids. The ends were cut back, 8 bases at V and 5 bases at J, with 12 bases in the middle. The CDR3 spells CASANWRTGELFF. CDR3 DNA sequence: TGTGCCAGTGCGAATTGGAGAACCGGGGAGCTGTTTTTT.

This clone was observed once. The chain is built from TRBV6-1 and TRBJ2-3; D is undetermined. The V gene's germline CDR1 is MNHNS and CDR2 SASEGT. V was clipped by 3 bases and J by 10 bases, with 11 bases between them. The CDR3 is made up of 12 amino acids. The CDR3 region is CASSDQALAQYF. Written as DNA, the CDR3 is TGTGCCAGCAGTGACCAGGCCCTGGCGCAGTATTTT.

The chain has TRBV5-1 and TRBJ2-3; D remains unclear. Germline CDR1 reads SGHRS; CDR2 reads YFSETQ. This CDR3 region has 12 residues. V was pared by 0 bases and J by 5 bases, with 4 bases between. CDR3 protein: CASSLDLDTQYF. The CDR3 DNA reads as TGCGCCAGCAGCTTGGATTTAGATACGCAGTATTTT.

The chain combines TRBV2 with TRBJ2-2; 9 nucleotides align to TRBD1. This CDR3 region has 15 residues. V trimming: 7 bases; J trimming: 5 bases; junction bases outside the gene matches: 8. In germline, CDR1 is SNHLY, CDR2 FYNNEI. CDR3 amino acids: CASMGRTGETGELFF. The CDR3 nucleotides read TGTGCCAGCATGGGAAGGACAGGGGAGACCGGGGAGCTGTTTTTT.

The gene calls are TRBV19 and TRBJ2-7, with a weak D call TRBD1 (5 bases). There are 12 residues in the CDR3. CDR1 LNHDA and CDR2 SQIVND come from the germline V gene (reference sequence). The V end lost 4 bases, the J end lost 6 bases, and 10 bases lay between the germline ends. The DNA of the CDR3 is TGTGCCAGTAGTACCTCAGGGCCCGAGCAGTACTTC. It encodes CASSTSGPEQYF. The whole variable domain, filled in from reference TRBV19 and TRBJ2-7, reads DGGITQSPKYLFRKEGQNVTLSCEQNLNHDAMYWYRQDPGQGLRLIYYSQIVNDFQKGDIAEGYSVSREKKESFPLTVTSAQKNPTAFYLCASSTSGPEQYFGPGTRLTVT.

The chain uses TRBV6-5 and TRBJ1-1; D is possibly TRBD1 (5 bases). Germline V CDR1 and CDR2: MNHEY, SVGAGI. This CDR3 spans 14 amino acids. Trimming shortened V by 4 bases and J by 3 bases, and 12 bases separated the two germline ends. CDR3 bases: TGTGCCAGCAGTTTCCAGGGATGGGACACTGAAGCTTTCTTT. Translated, it gives CASSFQGWDTEAFF.

CDR3 region: CASSRTGRETQYF. The CDR3 DNA reads TGTGCCAGCAGCCGGACAGGTCGAGAGACCCAGTACTTC. The V call is TRBV7-9, the J call TRBJ2-5; 7 bases fit TRBD1. Germline CDR1 is SEHNR and CDR2 is FQNEAQ (reference sequence). This CDR3 region has 13 residues. The V segment lost 5 bases and the J segment 4 bases; nucleotides outside the gene matches: 4.

This rearrangement joins TRBV14 to TRBJ2-1; 9 bases match TRBD2. Germline V gives CDR1 SGHDN, CDR2 FVKESK. CDR3 size: 17 residues. Trimming removed 0 bases from V and 7 bases from J; junction bases left unmatched: 10. CDR3: CASSQEWGTSIRNEQFF. The CDR3 DNA follows: TGTGCCAGCAGCCAAGAGTGGGGGACTAGCATTAGAAATGAGCAGTTCTTC.

DNA of the CDR3: TGCGCCAGCAGCCAACCTCTGGACCCGGCGGGTGGAAAACTGTTTTTT. Amino acids: CASSQPLDPAGGKLFF. V gene TRBV4-1 combines with J gene TRBJ1-4; D uncertain. The CDR3 sequence is 16 residues long. Trimming stripped 2 bases from V and 10 bases from J, with 20 bases between. Germline loops: CDR1 MGHRA, CDR2 YSYEKL.

The chain recombines TRBV6-6 with TRBJ1-6; D is uncertain. Germline assignment: CDR1 MNHNY and CDR2 SVGAGI (reference sequence). CDR3 length: 14 residues. The ends were cut back, 4 bases at V and 5 bases at J, with 9 bases in the middle. The CDR3 coding sequence is TGTGCCAGCAGTTTCGCGACAAATAATTCACCCCTCCACTTT. The encoded protein is CASSFATNNSPLHF.

The CDR3 sequence is CASSQGDGYTF. The CDR3 DNA reads as TGTGCCAGCAGCCAAGGCGATGGCTACACCTTC. The chain has TRBV6-4 and TRBJ1-2, with no clear D. Trimming removed 6 bases from V and 6 bases from J, with 8 bases in between. The CDR3 totals 11 residues. Germline V gene lookup returns CDR1 MRHNA and CDR2 SNTAGT.

The chain links TRBV29-1 to TRBJ2-5; perhaps TRBD2 as D (6 bases). Germline-derived CDR1 and CDR2 are SQVTM and ANQGSEA. The CDR3 runs to 13 residues. V shed 5 bases and J shed 2 bases, with 12 bases lying between them. The CDR3 loop reads CSVCGEGQETQYF. The CDR3 DNA is TGCAGCGTTTGCGGGGAAGGGCAAGAGACCCAGTACTTC.

V gene TRBV5-4 combines with J gene TRBJ2-7; unclear D gene. Germline V gives CDR1 SGHNT, CDR2 YYREEE (reference sequence). This CDR3 comprises 16 residues. The ends were cut back, 6 bases at V and 1 base at J, with 20 bases in the middle. This CDR3 is CASTQVGRPRSYEQYF. The CDR3 DNA reads TGTGCCAGCACCCAGGTCGGTAGACCGAGATCCTACGAGCAGTACTTC.

The chain couples TRBV28 to TRBJ2-3, with a weak D call TRBD1 (6 bases). Trimming cost V 6 bases and J 9 bases, with 13 bases left between them. The V gene's germline CDR1 is MDHEN and CDR2 SYDVKM. The CDR3 runs to 12 residues. CDR3 in DNA: TGTGCCAGCAGCAGGGACATCGAGACGCAGTATTTT. Amino acid sequence: CASSRDIETQYF.

The V gene is TRBV18, the J gene TRBJ2-5; 9 bases map to TRBD2. The CDR3 length is 15 residues. Trimming removed 7 bases from V and 4 bases from J; junction bases left unmatched: 10. CDR1 and CDR2 (germline): KGHSH, LQKENI. CDR3 nucleotides: TGTGCCAGCTTACGGCGGGAGGGCGGTGGAGAGACCCAGTACTTC. This sequence encodes CASLRREGGGETQYF.

This clone was seen a single time. V usage is TRBV7-9 and J usage is TRBJ2-1; 8 bases are shared with TRBD2. The length of the CDR3 is 18 residues. In germline, CDR1 is SEHNR, CDR2 FQNEAQ (reference sequence). V lost 5 bases and J lost 5; bases outside the gene matches: 17. The DNA for the CDR3 is TGTGCCAGCAGCAAGATTAGAGCGCTAGCGGGTCCGAACAATGAGCAGTTCTTC. It encodes CASSKIRALAGPNNEQFF.

V is TRBV6-5 and J is TRBJ2-1; 7 bases are shared with TRBD1. From germline, CDR1 is MNHEY and CDR2 SVGAGI. The CDR3 sequence is 16 residues long. Germline trimming cut 4 bases from V and 9 bases from J; bases unmatched to any gene: 15. This CDR3 reads CASSFEGQLLGSEQFF. The CDR3 DNA sequence: TGTGCCAGCAGTTTCGAGGGACAGCTACTAGGGAGTGAGCAGTTCTTC.

The rearrangement uses TRBV28 and TRBJ2-3, with no clear D. Germline V gene data show CDR1 as MDHEN and CDR2 as SYDVKM. The CDR3 is 14 amino acids. Trimming removed 3 bases from V and 1 base from J, with 8 bases in between. CDR3 region: CASSFREGTDTQYF. The CDR3 DNA reads as TGTGCCAGCAGTTTTAGAGAAGGCACAGATACGCAGTATTTT.

The chain carries TRBV6-5 and TRBJ2-7; 9 bases are a match to TRBD1. This CDR3 is 15 amino acids long. Germline V CDR1 and CDR2: MNHEY, SVGAGI. V trimming: 0 bases; J trimming: 6 bases; junction bases outside the gene matches: 6. The CDR3 nucleotides are TGTGCCAGCAGTTACTCCCGGGACAGGGTTGTCGAGCAGTACTTC. Its translation is CASSYSRDRVVEQYF.

The rearrangement joins TRBV7-2 to TRBJ2-5; D gene uncertain. Trimming took off 0 bases at V and 5 bases at J, with 10 bases between the two ends. The CDR3 is 14 residues long. Germline V gives CDR1 SGHTA, CDR2 FQGNSA. CDR3 sequence (DNA): TGTGCCAGCAGCTTAGCGAGAGCTGGGGAGACCCAGTACTTC. It yields the protein CASSLARAGETQYF.

The J gene is TRBJ2-3, the V gene TRBV7-2; D not certain. The CDR3 has 13 residues. Germline-derived CDR1 and CDR2 are SGHTA and FQGNSA. Trimming removed 1 base from V and 5 bases from J, with 7 bases in between. The CDR3 region is CASSLELQDTQYF. The CDR3 bases are TGTGCCAGCAGCTTAGAACTCCAAGATACGCAGTATTTT.

The count of this clone is one. The J gene is TRBJ2-2, the V gene TRBV29-1; D not certain. The CDR3 sequence is 14 residues long. V lost 4 bases and J 3 bases, leaving 12 bases between the germline ends. CDR1 is SQVTM and CDR2 is ANQGSEA in the germline V gene. The CDR3 reads CSVVENGHTGELFF. In DNA form, the CDR3 reads TGCAGCGTTGTAGAGAACGGACACACCGGGGAGCTGTTTTTT.

This sequence joins TRBV7-9 and TRBJ1-1, with D perhaps matching TRBD1 (5 bases). The CDR3 has 14 residues. The germline CDR1 and CDR2 sequences are SEHNR and FQNEAQ (reference sequence). V lost 4 bases and J 3 bases, leaving 12 bases between the germline ends. The chain's CDR3 is CASSSAGQHTEAFF. CDR3 sequence (DNA): TGTGCCAGCAGCTCGGCAGGGCAACACACTGAAGCTTTCTTT. Filled out from reference TRBV7-9 and TRBJ1-1, the complete variable domain reads DTGVSQNPRHKITKRGQNVTFRCDPISEHNRLYWYRQTLGQGPEFLTYFQNEAQLEKSRLLSDRFSAERPKGSFSTLEIQRTEQGDSAMYLCASSSAGQHTEAFFGQGTRLTVV.

The gene calls are TRBV5-5 and TRBJ1-4; 10 nucleotides agree with TRBD1. Germline lookup yields CDR1 SGHKS and CDR2 YYEKEE (reference sequence). The CDR3 spans 18 residues. V was clipped by 0 bases and J by 0 bases; unmatched bases: 5. This chain's CDR3 is CASSLGRDRGTTNEKLFF. For the CDR3, the DNA is TGTGCCAGCAGCTTGGGCCGGGACAGGGGAACAACTAATGAAAAACTGTTTTTT.

The genes are TRBV2 and TRBJ1-1, with a weak D call TRBD1 (5 bases). Germline loops: CDR1 SNHLY, CDR2 FYNNEI. Trimming pared 3 bases from V and 0 bases from J, leaving 11 bases between. The CDR3 runs 15 residues. The CDR3 nucleotides read TGTGCCAGCAGTGATTTGGGACGCGTGAACACTGAAGCTTTCTTT. Encoded protein: CASSDLGRVNTEAFF. Full variable domain (rest looked up from reference TRBV2 and TRBJ1-1): EPEVTQTPSHQVTQMGQEVILRCVPISNHLYFYWYRQILGQKVEFLVSFYNNEISEKSEIFDDQFSVERPDGSNFTLKIRSTKLEDSAMYFCASSDLGRVNTEAFFGQGTRLTVV.

The chain employs TRBV6-6 and TRBJ2-3, with TRBD1 matching 7 bases. CDR3 length: 14 amino acids. J gave up 6 bases and V 4 bases, and 7 bases lay outside the gene matches. Germline lookup yields CDR1 MNHNY and CDR2 SVGAGI (reference sequence). CDR3 coding DNA: TGTGCCAGCAGTTCTACAGGGGTTGGCGATACGCAGTATTTT. It translates to CASSSTGVGDTQYF.